Listed here is a single T cell receptor (beta chain). TCRdb called the 5' RACE reads again in MiXCR, with one record for every CDR3 protein. Among roughly 480,000 distinct CDR3 sequences, less than 25% were seen once, and the ten largest hold 2.9%. The CDR3 is 12 residues long. Germline V lookup: CDR1 DFQATT, CDR2 SNEGSKA (reference sequence). The data were taken from a study of identical twins. The same specimen was also included in a second study, on T cells expressing NK-cell markers. That report notes: Cells sorted as CD3+CD56+NKG2C+, CD3+CD56+NKG2C- and CD3+CD56-NKG2C+ T cells supplied the TCR beta repertoires. Among CD8+ T cells from more than five donors, dominant NKG2C+ clonotypes accounted for about 1.0-7.0%.

This clonotype originated in a woman aged 18-30 years in good health. The rearrangement joins TRBV20-1 to TRBJ1-1; no clear D. Sequenced sample: CD4+ T cells sorted from blood. Here the CDR3 reads CRAGSRFGEAFF. CDR3 in DNA: TGCAGGGCCGGGTCGCGGTTTGGTGAAGCTTTCTTT.